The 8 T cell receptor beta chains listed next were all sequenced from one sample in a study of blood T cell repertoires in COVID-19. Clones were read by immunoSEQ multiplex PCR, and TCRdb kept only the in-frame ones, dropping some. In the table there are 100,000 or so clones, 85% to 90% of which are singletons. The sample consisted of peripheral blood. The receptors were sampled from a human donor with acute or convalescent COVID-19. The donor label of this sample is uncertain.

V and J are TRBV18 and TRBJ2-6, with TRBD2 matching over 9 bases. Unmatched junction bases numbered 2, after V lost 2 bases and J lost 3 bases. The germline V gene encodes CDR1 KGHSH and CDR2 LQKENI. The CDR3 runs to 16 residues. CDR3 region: CASSPSGGSGANVLTF. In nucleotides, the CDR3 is TGTGCCAGCTCACCAAGCGGGGGGAGTGGGGCCAACGTCCTGACTTTC.

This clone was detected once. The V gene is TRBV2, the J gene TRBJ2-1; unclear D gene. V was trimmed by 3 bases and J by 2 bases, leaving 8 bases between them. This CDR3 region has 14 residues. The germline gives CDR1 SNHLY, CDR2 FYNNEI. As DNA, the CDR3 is TGTGCCAGCAGTGATAGGCAGGCCTACAATGAGCAGTTCTTC. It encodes CASSDRQAYNEQFF.

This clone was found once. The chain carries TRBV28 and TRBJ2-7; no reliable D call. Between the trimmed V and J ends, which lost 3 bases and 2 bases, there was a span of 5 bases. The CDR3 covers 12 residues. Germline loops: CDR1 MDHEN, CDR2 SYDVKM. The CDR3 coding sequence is TGTGCCAGCAGTTTGCGCGCCTACGAGCAGTACTTC. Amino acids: CASSLRAYEQYF.

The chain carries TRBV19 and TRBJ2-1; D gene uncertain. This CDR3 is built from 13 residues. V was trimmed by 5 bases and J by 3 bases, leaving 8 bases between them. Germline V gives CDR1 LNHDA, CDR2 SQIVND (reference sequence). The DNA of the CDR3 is TGTGCCAGTAGTCTGTTTATCTACAATGAGCAGTTCTTC. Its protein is CASSLFIYNEQFF.

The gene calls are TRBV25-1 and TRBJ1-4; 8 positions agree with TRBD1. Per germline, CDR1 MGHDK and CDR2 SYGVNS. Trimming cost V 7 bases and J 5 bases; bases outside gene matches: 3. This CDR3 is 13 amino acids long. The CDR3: CASTTGVNEKLFF. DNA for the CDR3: TGTGCCAGCACGACAGGGGTGAATGAAAAACTGTTTTTT.

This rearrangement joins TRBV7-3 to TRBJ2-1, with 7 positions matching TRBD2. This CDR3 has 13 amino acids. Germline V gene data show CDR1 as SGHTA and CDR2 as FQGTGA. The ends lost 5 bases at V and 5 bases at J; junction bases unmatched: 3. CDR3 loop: CASSPGLNNEQFF. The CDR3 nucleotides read TGTGCCAGCAGCCCGGGACTAAACAATGAGCAGTTCTTC. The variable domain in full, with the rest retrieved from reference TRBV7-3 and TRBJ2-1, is GAGVSQTPSNKVTEKGKYVELRCDPISGHTALYWYRQSLGQGPEFLIYFQGTGAADDSGLPNDRFFAVRPEGSVSTLKIQRTERGDSAVYLCASSPGLNNEQFFGPGTRLTVL.

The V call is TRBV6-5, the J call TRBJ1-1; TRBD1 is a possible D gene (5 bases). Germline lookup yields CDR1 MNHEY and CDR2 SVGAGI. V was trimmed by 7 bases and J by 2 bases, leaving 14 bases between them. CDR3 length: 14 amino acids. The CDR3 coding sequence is TGTGCCAGCACCCCCCCTCAGGGAAACACTGAAGCTTTCTTT. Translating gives CASTPPQGNTEAFF.

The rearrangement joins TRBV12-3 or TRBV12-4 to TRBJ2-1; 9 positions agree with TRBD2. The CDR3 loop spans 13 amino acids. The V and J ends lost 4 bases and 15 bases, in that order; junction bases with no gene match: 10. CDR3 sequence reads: CASSSYAGTSTFF. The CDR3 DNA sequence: TGTGCCAGCAGTTCCTACGCGGGGACTAGCACGTTCTTC.